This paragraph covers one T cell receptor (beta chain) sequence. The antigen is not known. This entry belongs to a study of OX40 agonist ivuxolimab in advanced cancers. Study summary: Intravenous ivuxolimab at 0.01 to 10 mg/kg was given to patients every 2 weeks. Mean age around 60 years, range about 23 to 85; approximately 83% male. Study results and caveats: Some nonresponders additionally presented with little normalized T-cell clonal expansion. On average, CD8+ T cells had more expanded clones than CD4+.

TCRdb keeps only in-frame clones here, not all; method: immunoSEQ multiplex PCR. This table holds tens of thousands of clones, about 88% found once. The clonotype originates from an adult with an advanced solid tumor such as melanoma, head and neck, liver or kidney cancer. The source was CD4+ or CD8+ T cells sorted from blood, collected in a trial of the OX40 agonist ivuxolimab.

The CDR3 DNA is TGTGCCAGCAGTTACCAGCCGGGACAGGGATATGGCTACACCTTC. As protein: CASSYQPGQGYGYTF. The gene calls are TRBV6-5 and TRBJ1-2, with 9 bases fitting TRBD1. Germline values: CDR1 MNHEY, CDR2 SVGAGI. The CDR3 totals 15 residues. Trimming removed 2 bases from V and 5 bases from J; junction bases left unmatched: 6.